The clone carrying this TCR beta chain appeared a single time. Its cognate antigen is unknown. Time point reported: week 11, during vaccination. Each dose delivered 300 ug of mutant IDH1 20-mer peptide subcutaneously with imiquimod. The sample belongs to a study of a mutant IDH1 vaccine in newly diagnosed glioma. Study summary: Vaccine administration was initiated 4-6 weeks following radiotherapy alone, or with temozolomide cycles. Patients had received radiotherapy, temozolomide, or both previously, most receiving both. Study findings and constraints: Of the patients, 85% to 95% had vaccine-induced immune responses. Whatever changes occurred in top peripheral T cell clonotypes seemed unrelated to pseudoprogression.

The CDR3 length is 13 residues. Trimming took off 6 bases at V and 9 bases at J, with 16 bases between the two ends. From germline, CDR1 is MDHEN and CDR2 SYDVKM. Repertoires were generated with immunoSEQ multiplex PCR, while TCRdb's copy carries only in-frame clones and drops some. The sample includes 55,000 to 70,000 clones, about 88% seen only once; the top ten take roughly 2.1%. This receptor was taken from a man aged 40-50 years with glioma. The chain couples TRBV28 to TRBJ2-3; perhaps TRBD1 as D (5 bases). Here the sequenced sample was PBMCs, taken from a glioma patient whose treatment included an IDH1 peptide vaccine. CDR3 sequence reads: CASSLLDRQTQYF. Here the CDR3 DNA reads TGTGCCAGCAGCTTGCTCGACAGACAGACGCAGTATTTT.